The clone carrying this T cell receptor beta chain turned up a few times. The antigen is undetermined. The entry originates in a study of blood T cells in healthy people across ages. Findings of the study overall: Long-lived donors carried more naive CD4+ cells and greater diversity than aged donors.

A second 7 to 11 cycle PCR used barcoded and J-beta primers. All samples yielded 3 million or more CDR3-containing paired-end reads. TCRdb re-called the 5' RACE reads through MiXCR, storing one row per CDR3 protein. The data contain roughly 2 million distinct CDR3 sequences, roughly 50% of them singletons. With 2 bases clipped from V and 9 bases from J, the junction kept 7 bases outside the gene matches. CDR3 size: 14 residues. The sequence was collected from a woman aged 40 to 49 in good health. The rearrangement links TRBV12-3 or TRBV12-4 to TRBJ2-1; TRBD2 agrees at 7 bases. Sample: blood. CDR3 loop: CASSLLGEGGEQFF. CDR3 nucleotides: TGTGCCAGCAGTTTACTAGGGGAGGGAGGTGAGCAGTTCTTC.